This TCR beta chain was identified in a study of cytomegalovirus exposure and HLA in healthy donors. The CDR3 contains 13 residues. The germline V gene encodes CDR1 SNHLY and CDR2 FYNNEI. The V and J ends lost 5 bases and 1 base respectively, with 8 bases between them. This PCR relied on a set of 60 Vbeta primers and 13 Jbeta primers. Method: immunoSEQ multiplex PCR; TCRdb's copy keeps in-frame clones and lacks some. The table lists around 97,000 clones, 81% of them singletons. The receptor was isolated from a man in his forties in good health and CMV-seropositive. Sequencing used PBMCs. The chain uses TRBV2 and TRBJ1-1; the D is unclear. The CDR3 DNA follows: TGTGCCAGCAGTCTCACAGAGAACACTGAAGCTTTCTTT. Amino acid sequence: CASSLTENTEAFF.